This TCR beta chain was recorded in a study of blood T cell repertoires in COVID-19. Turning to the study itself: Sites across the United States, Italy and Spain contributed samples from acute and convalescent COVID-19. In each case, the material was cDNA or gDNA derived from T cells, B-cell-depleted T cells, or PBMCs.

V lost 6 bases, J lost 1 base, and 9 bases lay in between. Germline V gives CDR1 LNHDA, CDR2 SQIVND (reference sequence). The CDR3 has 13 residues. In the authors' workflow: Reference gene primers were amplified, and this amplification served to estimate nucleated cell counts. The repertoire was sequenced with immunoSEQ multiplex PCR; TCRdb's copy has only in-frame clones and lacks some. From that table come the V and J calls and clone size; the DNA was used to work out D and trimming. The sample consists of more than 120,000 clones, about 91% of them appearing once. The specimen was peripheral blood. The source of this sequence is a woman aged 45-65 years with acute or convalescent COVID-19. The chain has TRBV19 and TRBJ1-1; no definite D call. In DNA, the CDR3 is TGTGCCAGTAGCCGAGTCCCGAACACTGAAGCTTTCTTT. Its protein is CASSRVPNTEAFF.